This T cell receptor beta chain emerged from a study of blood T cell repertoires in COVID-19 (dated by TCRdb to the early 2020s). Study-wide context: Collaborator samples came from the United States, Italy and Spain and covered acute and convalescent phases of COVID-19. The material from the prospective study consisted of cDNA or gDNA derived from T cells, B-cell-depleted T cells, or PBMCs. The dataset comprised deeply sampled blood TCRbeta repertoires from subjects exposed to, actively infected with, or recovered from COVID-19. A freely available public database, intended as a resource for researchers studying the immune response to SARS-CoV-2, is where the repertoires were released. The samples were drawn from two sources: the first 160 participants of the ongoing ImmuneRACE study, and over 1,000 subjects contributed by 6 global collaborators. Sample metadata almost always included a de-identified subject ID, COVID-19 status, age in years and sex. Where available, HLA class I and class II types were taken from metadata supplied by the sample provider and were not determined by assay-based typing. The research as a whole found: The amount of clinical and demographic metadata varied by source and participant and was provided uncurated.

The immunoSEQ Assay, a bias-controlled multiplex PCR, was used to amplify TCRbeta CDR3 regions from genomic DNA. The authors' pipeline ran thus. Nucleated cell counts per sample were estimated from amplification of reference gene primers within the assay. To quantify the absolute abundance of each unique TCRbeta CDR3 rearrangement, sequence reads were collapsed and filtered. Productive Simpson clonality was computed per sample as the square root of Simpson's diversity index over productive rearrangements. TCRdb took over this immuneACCESS table, retaining in-frame rearrangements with V and J assigned. Such tables are incomplete; in checked studies, under half of the missing clones stem from an unresolved V gene, and the remainder is unexplained. That table gives V, J and clone size, and the DNA gave D and trimming. The table for this sample lists about 220,000 clones; around 80% of them were counted only once. The top ten constitute around 7.7% of the sample.

In this sample, this clone turned up a few times. Its antigen target is currently unknown. No much larger clonotype is one base removed from it; base qualities were not supplied. Collaborating institutions collected whole blood in K2EDTA tubes following their own protocols. Collaborator samples were shipped for TCRbeta analysis as frozen whole blood, isolated PBMCs, or DNA extracted from either sample type. The V and J ends are trimmed by 2 bases and 4 bases, leaving 3 bases between them. Via the germline V gene (reference sequence), CDR1 is MNHEY and CDR2 SMNVEV. Including the terminal cysteine and phenylalanine, the CDR3 comprises 13 residues. Only the CDR3 region is kept as DNA, spanning 39 bases read in frame from base 1.

The sequence was collected from a woman aged 70 to 79 with acute or convalescent COVID-19. Sequencing was carried out using peripheral blood. The rearrangement joined TRBV27 to TRBJ1-6; no D gene can be assigned with confidence. The CDR3 region reads CASSLQYNSPLHF. In nucleotides, the sequence is TGTGCCAGCAGTTTACAATATAATTCACCCCTCCACTTT.